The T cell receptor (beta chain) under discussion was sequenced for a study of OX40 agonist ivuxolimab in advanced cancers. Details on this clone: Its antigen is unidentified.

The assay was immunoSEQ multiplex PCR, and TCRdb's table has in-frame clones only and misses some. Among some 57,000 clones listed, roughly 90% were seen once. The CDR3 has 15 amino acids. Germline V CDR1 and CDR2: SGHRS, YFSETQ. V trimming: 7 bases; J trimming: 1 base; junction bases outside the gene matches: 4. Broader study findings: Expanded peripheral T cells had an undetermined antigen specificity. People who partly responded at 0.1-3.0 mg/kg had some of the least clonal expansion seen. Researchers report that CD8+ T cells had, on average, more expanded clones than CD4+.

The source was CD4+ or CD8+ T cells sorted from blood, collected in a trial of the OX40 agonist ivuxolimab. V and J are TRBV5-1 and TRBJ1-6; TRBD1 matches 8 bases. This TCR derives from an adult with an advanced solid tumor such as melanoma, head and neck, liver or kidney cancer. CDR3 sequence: CASRQGSSYNSPLHF. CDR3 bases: TGCGCCAGCCGACAGGGGTCGTCCTATAATTCACCCCTCCACTTT.